This is a list of T cell receptor beta chains from one sample in a study of T cells in Graves' hyperthyroidism and ophthalmopathy. TCRdb re-derived calls from the multiplex PCR reads in MiXCR, one entry per CDR3 protein. Of about 250,000 distinct CDR3 sequences detected, approximately 23% appear once; the ten largest clones hold about a third. The sample was blood. These receptors were obtained from a middle-aged woman with Graves' ophthalmopathy. Both conserved end residues are part of each CDR3.

TRBJ1-1	TRBV5-1	CASSTQSGWTTEAFF
TRBJ2-7	TRBV9	CASSRTGTESEQYF
TRBJ2-7	TRBV29-1	CSVRQGGTYEQYF
TRBJ2-2	TRBV24-1	CATSDPTLAGADTGELFF
TRBJ1-2	TRBV11-2	CASSLDRTPSGGGYTF
TRBJ2-7	TRBV5-6	CASSLKAGYQTYEQYF
TRBJ2-7	TRBV20-1	CSAREVGRGYEQYF
TRBJ1-1	TRBV12-3/TRBV12-4	CASSLASIGNTEAFF
TRBJ2-2	TRBV15	CATTPGRVGTGELFF
TRBJ2-7	TRBV29-1	CSVRTFQTGEQYF
TRBJ1-1	TRBV28	CASSLSQGGRTEAFF
TRBJ1-1	TRBV12-3/TRBV12-4	CASSPGRNREAFF
TRBJ1-3	TRBV20-1	CSAGGLGVRNTIYF
TRBJ1-1	TRBV12-3/TRBV12-4	CANTPDGGSAFF
TRBJ2-7	TRBV11-1	CASSVLGGTATGEQYF
TRBJ2-4	TRBV19	CASSSDRGGGKNIQYF
TRBJ2-7	TRBV6-1	CASSSGPGEQYF
TRBJ2-5	TRBV2	CASNTLRGSAREETQYF
TRBJ1-5	TRBV20-1	CSARSPQGANQPQHF
TRBJ2-3	TRBV6-1	CASSEAEDRVTDTQYF
TRBJ1-6	TRBV6-1	CASSRNNSPLHF
TRBJ2-5	TRBV5-5	CASSLDVGGFGETQYF
TRBJ2-7	TRBV6-5	CASSYNISPRPTLYEQYF
TRBJ2-7	TRBV24-1	CATGQNEQYF
TRBJ2-5	TRBV28	CASSFRKIQETQYF
TRBJ1-3	TRBV15	CATSRVTGLGNTIYF
TRBJ2-7	TRBV20-1	CSARRQEAYEQYF
TRBJ2-7	TRBV6-5	CASSYTAATYEQYF
TRBJ1-2	TRBV12-3/TRBV12-4	CASSKGTGYTF
TRBJ1-1	TRBV12-3/TRBV12-4	CASSLHTLNTEAFF
TRBJ2-5	TRBV7-9	CASSLRGGHSTETQYF
TRBJ2-7	TRBV30	CAWSGVSSYEQYF
TRBJ2-5	TRBV20-1	CSASLGTGGQETQYF
TRBJ2-7	TRBV5-1	CASSFSGGIYEQYF
TRBJ1-5	TRBV2	CASSFDRSNQPQHF
TRBJ2-2	TRBV12-3/TRBV12-4	CASSLWTGKGELFF